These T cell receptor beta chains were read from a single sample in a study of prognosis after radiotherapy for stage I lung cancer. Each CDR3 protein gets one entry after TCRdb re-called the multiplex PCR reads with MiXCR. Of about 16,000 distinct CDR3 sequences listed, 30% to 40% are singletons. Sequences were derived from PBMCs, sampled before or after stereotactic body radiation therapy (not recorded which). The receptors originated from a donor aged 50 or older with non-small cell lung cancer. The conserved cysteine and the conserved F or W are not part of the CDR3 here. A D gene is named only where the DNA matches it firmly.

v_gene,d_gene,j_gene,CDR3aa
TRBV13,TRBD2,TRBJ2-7,ASSLRLAGGYEQY
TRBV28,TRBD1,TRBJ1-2,ASSGGTEANYGYT
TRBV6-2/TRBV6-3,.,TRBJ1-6,ASSYSMGGHNRITLH
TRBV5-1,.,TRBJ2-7,ASSLSGGELYEQY
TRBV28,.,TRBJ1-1,ASGLIGQPNTEAF
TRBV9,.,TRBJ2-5,ASSVGTLTLQETQY
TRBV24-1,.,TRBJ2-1,ATSDFSRRGHNEQF
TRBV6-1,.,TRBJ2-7,ASSEGTGSSYEQC
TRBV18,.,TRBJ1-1,ASSPTLNTEAF
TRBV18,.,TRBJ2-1,ASSPPIRVDEQF
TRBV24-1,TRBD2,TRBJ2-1,ATSDFAGPGGNEQF
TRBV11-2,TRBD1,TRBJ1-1,ASSLIQGTEAF
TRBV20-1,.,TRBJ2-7,SAAQGQTYEQY
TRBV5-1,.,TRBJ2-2,ASSLLLGGIGELF
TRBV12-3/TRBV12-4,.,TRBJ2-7,ASSYSGNPYEQY
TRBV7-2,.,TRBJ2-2,ASSWGALTGELF
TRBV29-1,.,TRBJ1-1,SVEGDWYGPEAF
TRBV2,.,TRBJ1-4,ASTLTTTNEKLF
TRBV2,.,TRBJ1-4,ASRTATNEKLF
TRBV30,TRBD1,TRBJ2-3,AWSGDRDTDTQY
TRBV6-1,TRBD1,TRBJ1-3,ARPDRAGKTIY
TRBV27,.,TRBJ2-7,ASSLGVLSSHEQY
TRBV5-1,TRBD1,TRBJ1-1,ASGTGTENTEAF
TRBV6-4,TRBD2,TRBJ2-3,ASSSSGRADTQY
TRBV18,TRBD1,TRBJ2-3,ASSPPGQSTDTQY
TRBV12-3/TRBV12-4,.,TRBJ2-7,ASSPRHGFGYEQY
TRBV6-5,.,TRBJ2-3,ASSYSRVDTQY
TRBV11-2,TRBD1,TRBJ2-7,ASGVRQGAYKQY
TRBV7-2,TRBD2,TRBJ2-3,ASSFRIQTSGRTDTQY
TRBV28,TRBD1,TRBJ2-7,ASRSWQGVSYEQY
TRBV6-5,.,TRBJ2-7,ASSSCQVPYEQY
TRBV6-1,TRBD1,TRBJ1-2,ASSQTPGTGFLGYT
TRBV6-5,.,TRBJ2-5,ASSYSAGLLETQY
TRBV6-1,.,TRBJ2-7,AISLQGERTYEQY
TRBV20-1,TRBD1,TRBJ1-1,SAPRQGARTEAF
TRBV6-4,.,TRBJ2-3,ASSEGESDPQY
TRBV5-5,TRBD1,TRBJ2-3,ASSLLKRGRATDTQY
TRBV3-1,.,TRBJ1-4,ASSHGLSEKLF
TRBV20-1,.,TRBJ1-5,SASAGDINQPQH
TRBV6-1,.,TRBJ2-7,ASSPTGLAYEQY
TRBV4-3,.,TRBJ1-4,ASSQDAGFDEKLF
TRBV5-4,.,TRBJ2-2,VSSGPNEELF
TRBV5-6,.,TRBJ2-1,ASSLKRSYNEQF
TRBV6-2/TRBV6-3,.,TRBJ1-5,ASRSYEGGCSAQPQH
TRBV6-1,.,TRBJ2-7,ASRPSGTPSEQY
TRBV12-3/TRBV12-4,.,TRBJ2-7,ASSPKAGREY
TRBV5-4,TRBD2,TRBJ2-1,ASSPSGSHNNEQF
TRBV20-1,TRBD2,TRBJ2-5,SAPTSGGTQY
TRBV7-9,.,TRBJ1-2,ASSPGTNPYGYT
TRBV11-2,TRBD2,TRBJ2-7,ASSLNLAAYEQY
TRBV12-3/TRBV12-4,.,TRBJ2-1,ASSYYPGNEQF
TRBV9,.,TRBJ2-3,ASSPTPTGLTTDTQY
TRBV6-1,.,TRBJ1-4,ASTITGGGAEKLF
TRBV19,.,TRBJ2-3,ASSIRGAATDTQY
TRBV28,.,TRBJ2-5,ASSSLSLSAQY
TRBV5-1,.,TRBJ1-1,ASSLASMGTEAF
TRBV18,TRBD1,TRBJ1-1,ASSPGTGLVSEAF
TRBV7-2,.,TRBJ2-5,ASSSLRQDTHY
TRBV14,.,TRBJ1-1,ASSHRDTRNTEAF